These 8 T cell receptor beta chains share one sample of origin, sequenced in a study of T cell repertoires in cytomegalovirus infection. From the reads, TCRdb called clonotypes with MiXCR, one entry per CDR3 protein. This table holds around 530,000 distinct CDR3 sequences, 15% to 20% found once. The specimen sequenced was CD8+ T cells from PBMCs. These receptors were collected from a human donor in good health (CMV status not recorded). Some clones in this sample may be carry-over from other donors' samples.

This clonotype showed up many times. The CDR3, as DNA: TGTGCCAGCAGTTTAGTCGTTGGACTAGCGGGGTCCCTCTACGAGCAGTACTTC. Its translation is CASSLVVGLAGSLYEQYF. The chain uses TRBV12-3 or TRBV12-4 and TRBJ2-7; TRBD2 aligns across 12 bases. The ends lost 1 base at V and 3 bases at J; junction bases unmatched: 10. CDR3 length: 18 amino acids.

This sequence joins TRBV25-1 and TRBJ1-1; no reliable D call. Looked up from germline, CDR1 is MGHDK and CDR2 is SYGVNS. The ends were cut back, 3 bases at V and 6 bases at J, with 8 bases in the middle. The CDR3 runs 12 residues. In DNA form, the CDR3 reads TGTGCCAGCAGTGAGTTGCACGCTGAAGCTTTCTTT. Translating gives CASSELHAEAFF.

As regards this clonotype: The junction and the germline gene differ at one end; a read error may be behind it. This rearrangement joins TRBV6-2 or TRBV6-3 to TRBJ2-1; a weak D match, TRBD1 (5 bases). Per germline, CDR1 MNHEY and CDR2 SVGEGT. This CDR3 comprises 15 residues. The CDR3 loop reads CASSYGASSYNEQLF. The CDR3 DNA follows: TGTGCCAGCAGTTACGGGGCTAGTTCCTACAATGAGCAGTTATTC.

This clonotype was seen repeatedly, ten times or more. The chain has TRBV19 and TRBJ2-1, with D perhaps matching TRBD2 (6 bases). Germline V gives CDR1 LNHDA, CDR2 SQIVND (reference sequence). V gave up 1 base and J gave up 2 bases, with 6 bases separating them. The CDR3 has 14 amino acids. CDR3 bases: TGTGCCAGTAGTATAGCGGGAGCCTACAATGAGCAGTTCTTC. Translating it yields CASSIAGAYNEQFF.

This clonotype was seen a few times. The chain recombines TRBV19 with TRBJ2-1; 11 bases map to TRBD2. CDR1 LNHDA and CDR2 SQIVND come from the germline V gene (reference sequence). Germline trimming cut 0 bases from V and 9 bases from J; bases unmatched to any gene: 13. The CDR3 covers 18 residues. The CDR3 region has the DNA TGTGCCAGTAGTATAGAGCGTACTAGCGGGGGTGCCAATGGTGAGCAGTTCTTC. It is translated as CASSIERTSGGANGEQFF.

V usage is TRBV30 and J usage is TRBJ1-2; 12 bases fit TRBD1. Per germline, CDR1 GTSNPN and CDR2 SVGIG (reference sequence). This CDR3 is built from 15 residues. J gave up 8 bases and V 4 bases, and 11 bases lay outside the gene matches. CDR3 region: CAWNYGTGGASGYTF. The CDR3 coding sequence is TGTGCCTGGAACTACGGGACAGGGGGCGCGTCCGGCTACACCTTC.

This clonotype has more than one count but fewer than ten. This chain connects TRBV28 to TRBJ2-2, with TRBD2 matching 13 bases. This CDR3 has 19 amino acids. Germline loops: CDR1 MDHEN, CDR2 SYDVKM. Losses at the gene ends were 5 bases for V and 5 bases for J; bases not matched to a gene: 14. The chain's CDR3 is CASSPFGLAGVGWTGELFF. CDR3 DNA sequence: TGTGCCAGCAGTCCTTTTGGACTAGCGGGAGTAGGGTGGACCGGGGAGCTGTTTTTT.

The chain recombines TRBV14 with TRBJ2-7, with TRBD2 matching 8 bases. CDR3 length equals 16 residues. In germline, CDR1 is SGHDN, CDR2 FVKESK. V was clipped by 0 bases and J by 2 bases; unmatched bases: 6. CDR3 DNA: TGTGCCAGCAGCCAAGATAGAAGCGGGGGTACCTACGAGCAGTACTTC. Its protein is CASSQDRSGGTYEQYF.